These 22 T cell receptor beta chains were all obtained from the same sample, sequenced in a study of vaccination effects on CD4 cells after COVID-19. The assay was immunoSEQ multiplex PCR, and TCRdb's table has in-frame clones only and misses some. In the table there are 45,000 to 50,000 clones, approximately 70% of which are singletons. At the end of approximately 10 days of culture, CD4+ T cells were isolated. For these receptors, no antigen is known. Sequences were derived from CD4+ T cells from PBMCs cultured without peptide, sampled before COVID-19 vaccination. Receptor source: a human donor who received a COVID-19 vaccine.

This chain joins TRBV14 and TRBJ1-3; a weak D match, TRBD1 (5 bases). The CDR3 consists of 13 residues. The ends were cut back, 3 bases at V and 4 bases at J, with 7 bases in the middle. The germline CDR1 and CDR2 sequences are SGHDN and FVKESK. The chain's CDR3 is CASSQGTGNTIYF. The CDR3 DNA follows: TGTGCCAGCAGCCAGGGGACCGGAAACACCATATATTTT.

This clone was seen once. The chain links TRBV12-2 to TRBJ2-6; the table names TRBD1, a call not compared with the DNA. TRBV12-2 is annotated as a pseudogene. The CDR3 consists of 20 residues. The CDR3 protein is CASRSPPRDRPNSGANVLTF. In DNA form, the CDR3 reads TGTGCAAGTCGCTCCCCCCCGCGGGACAGGCCCAACTCTGGGGCCAACGTCCTGACTTTC.

The CDR3 here is CASSRGGLDGYTF. The CDR3 DNA reads TGTGCCAGCAGCCGCGGGGGACTTGATGGCTACACCTTC. The V call is TRBV5-6, the J call TRBJ1-2; weak D call: TRBD1 (5 bases). The CDR3 extends over 13 amino acids. Per germline, CDR1 SGHDT and CDR2 YYEEEE. The V end lost 4 bases, the J end lost 6 bases, and 13 bases lay between the germline ends.

The chain employs TRBV9 and TRBJ1-3; D ambiguous. This CDR3 is built from 12 residues. Trimming took off 0 bases at V and 4 bases at J, with 2 bases between the two ends. CDR1 SGDLS and CDR2 YYNGEE come from the germline V gene. CDR3 coding DNA: TGTGCCAGCAGCGTAGAGGGAAACACCATATATTTT. Translation gives CASSVEGNTIYF.

This clone is medium-sized. The chain's CDR3 is CASSLSLGKETQYF. In nucleotides, the CDR3 is TGTGCCAGCAGCTTATCGTTGGGGAAAGAGACCCAGTACTTC. The V and J genes are TRBV11-2 and TRBJ2-5; D remains unclear. CDR1 and CDR2 from the germline V gene are SGHAT and FQNNGV. V lost 2 bases to trimming and J lost 3 bases, with 10 bases between them. This CDR3 is 14 amino acids long.

The chain joins TRBV30 to TRBJ2-2; the match to TRBD1 covers 10 bases. The CDR3 consists of 19 residues. The junction had 14 bases not matched to a gene; V was cut back by 0 bases and J by 4 bases. Germline CDR1 GTSNPN, CDR2 SVGIG (reference sequence). CDR3 sequence reads: CAWSVPLTGGYYITGELFF. The CDR3 region has the DNA TGTGCCTGGAGTGTACCCCTGACAGGGGGCTATTACATCACCGGGGAGCTGTTTTTT.

This chain links TRBV19 with TRBJ1-4, with D unresolved. CDR3 length: 14 amino acids. CDR1 and CDR2 (germline): LNHDA, SQIVND (reference sequence). V shed 6 bases and J shed 5 bases, with 13 bases lying between them. Here the CDR3 reads CASSPDRVNEKLFF. The DNA of the CDR3 is TGTGCCAGTAGCCCTGATCGGGTAAATGAAAAACTGTTTTTT.

This CDR3 is CATSDLWDRGREKNTEAFF. In DNA, the CDR3 is TGTGCCACCAGTGATTTGTGGGACAGGGGGCGCGAAAAGAACACTGAAGCTTTCTTT. This chain connects TRBV24-1 to TRBJ1-1; 12 bases are a match to TRBD1. The ends lost 0 bases at V and 1 base at J; junction bases unmatched: 8. The CDR3 contains 19 residues. Germline V gives CDR1 KGHDR, CDR2 SFDVKD.

The chain joins TRBV9 to TRBJ2-3, with a tentative D call TRBD2 (5 bases). The CDR3 has 14 amino acids. The V gene lost 4 bases and the J gene lost 3 bases, with 12 bases spanning the gap. Germline-derived CDR1 and CDR2 are SGDLS and YYNGEE. CDR3 loop: CASSRTRTTDTQYF. The CDR3 DNA reads as TGTGCCAGCAGCCGAACCAGGACTACAGATACGCAGTATTTT.

This clone was observed a few times. The V call is TRBV5-4, the J call TRBJ1-1; D possibly corresponds to TRBD1 (5 bases). The CDR3 is 14 residues long. CDR1 SGHNT and CDR2 YYREEE come from the germline V gene (reference sequence). The V end lost 0 bases, the J end lost 0 bases, and 6 bases lay between the germline ends. The CDR3 DNA sequence: TGTGCCAGCAGCTTGGGGGGCCTGAACACTGAAGCTTTCTTT. It is translated as CASSLGGLNTEAFF.

This clone was seen a handful of times. The chain employs TRBV9 and TRBJ2-1; D gene uncertain. V was trimmed by 4 bases and J by 3 bases, leaving 8 bases between them. Germline V lookup: CDR1 SGDLS, CDR2 YYNGEE. This CDR3 is built from 13 residues. The CDR3 DNA is TGTGCCAGCAGCTTCTCAGACTACAATGAGCAGTTCTTC. Its protein is CASSFSDYNEQFF.

V and J are TRBV18 and TRBJ2-3, with D unresolved. The CDR3 loop spans 15 amino acids. CDR1 KGHSH and CDR2 LQKENI come from the germline V gene. Trimming took 1 base from V and 4 from J, leaving 12 bases between them. CDR3 loop: CASSPQGPAADTQYF. In nucleotides, the CDR3 is TGTGCCAGCTCACCACAAGGGCCCGCAGCAGATACGCAGTATTTT.

This clone has a handful of counts. J is TRBJ2-2 and V is TRBV7-2; D remains ambiguous. CDR1 is SGHTA and CDR2 is FQGNSA in the germline V gene. V was cut by 1 base and J by 6 bases, with 12 bases left in between. CDR3 length: 15 residues. The CDR3 DNA reads TGTGCCAGCAGCTTAGAGGTCGGCTTGGCCGGGGAGCTGTTTTTT. It yields the protein CASSLEVGLAGELFF.

This chain links TRBV11-2 with TRBJ2-1; no firm D call. This CDR3 has 17 residues. CDR1 and CDR2 from the germline V gene are SGHAT and FQNNGV. V was shortened by 4 bases and J by 0 bases, with 16 bases between the two germline ends. CDR3 protein: CASSSFVRTSSYNEQFF. The CDR3, as DNA: TGTGCCAGCAGCTCCTTTGTTCGGACGAGCTCCTACAATGAGCAGTTCTTC.

This clone was detected only once. This rearrangement joins TRBV7-6 to TRBJ1-1; D might be TRBD1 (5 bases). Deletions cut 0 bases from V and 4 bases from J, with 12 bases between. Germline CDR1 and CDR2: SGHVS and FNYEAQ. The CDR3 is 15 residues long. CDR3 bases: TGTGCCAGCAGCTTAGCAGAGGGTAGGGGCACTGAAGCTTTCTTT. This encodes CASSLAEGRGTEAFF.

The CDR3 DNA is TGTGCCAGCCTGAGCGGGAGTCGGTCCTACAATGAGCAGTTCTTC. This encodes CASLSGSRSYNEQFF. The gene calls are TRBV6-5 and TRBJ2-1, with 8 bases that match TRBD2. This CDR3 has 15 amino acids. With V trimmed by 8 bases and J by 1 base, 7 bases remained unmatched. CDR1 is MNHEY, CDR2 SVGAGI, per germline.

The chain recombines TRBV7-8 with TRBJ1-3, with 10 bases fitting TRBD1. The J segment lost 7 bases and the V segment lost 5 bases, leaving 5 bases of the junction unmatched. CDR3 length: 14 amino acids. Germline V gene data show CDR1 as SGHVS and CDR2 as FQNEAQ. This chain's CDR3 is CASSHDRGLNTIYF. The CDR3 coding sequence is TGTGCCAGCAGCCATGACAGGGGGCTGAACACCATATATTTT. Looking up the rest from reference TRBV7-8 and TRBJ1-3 gives the full variable domain: GAGVSQSPRYKVAKRGQDVALRCDPISGHVSLFWYQQALGQGPEFLTYFQNEAQLDKSGLPSDRFFAERPEGSVSTLKIQRTQQEDSAVYLCASSHDRGLNTIYFGEGSWLTVV.

The rearrangement uses TRBV28 and TRBJ2-7; D might be TRBD1 or TRBD2, each matching 6 bases. Per germline, CDR1 MDHEN and CDR2 SYDVKM. The CDR3 totals 12 residues. Trimming left V 7 bases short and J 7 bases short, with 14 bases between. CDR3 sequence: CASTGGGGEQYF. The CDR3 region has the DNA TGTGCCAGCACCGGCGGAGGGGGGGAGCAGTACTTC.

The V and J genes are TRBV6-5 and TRBJ1-5, with 7 bases lining up with TRBD1. Germline CDR1 MNHEY, CDR2 SVGAGI. CDR3 length: 14 amino acids. Trimming cost V 6 bases and J 1 base; bases outside gene matches: 3. In nucleotides, the CDR3 is TGTGCCAGCAGGCCGGGACAGAGCAATCAGCCCCAGCATTTT. Protein sequence: CASRPGQSNQPQHF.

This clone was detected only a few times. The rearrangement links TRBV7-6 to TRBJ1-1; TRBD1 agrees at 7 bases. CDR3 length: 14 residues. Trimming took 5 bases from V and 3 from J; bases not matched to a gene: 6. Germline V lookup: CDR1 SGHVS, CDR2 FNYEAQ. The chain's CDR3 is CASSPRQGDTEAFF. In DNA form, the CDR3 reads TGTGCCAGCAGCCCCCGACAGGGAGACACTGAAGCTTTCTTT.

V usage is TRBV10-3 and J usage is TRBJ2-5, with 7 nucleotides matching TRBD2. Losses at the gene ends were 0 bases for V and 5 bases for J; bases not matched to a gene: 0. CDR3 size: 13 residues. Germline CDR1 and CDR2: ENHRY and SYGVKD. CDR3 bases: TGTGCCATCAGTGAGTCGGGGGGGGAGACCCAGTACTTC. This gives the protein CAISESGGETQYF.

The chain links TRBV5-4 to TRBJ2-2, with D possibly matching TRBD1 (6 bases). Trimming cost V 3 bases and J 6 bases, with 12 bases left between them. Germline CDR1 SGHNT, CDR2 YYREEE (reference sequence). CDR3 length: 14 residues. CDR3 region: CASSWDIRSGELFF. DNA of the CDR3: TGTGCCAGCAGCTGGGACATTAGGTCCGGGGAGCTGTTTTTT.